In this sample, the clone carrying this T cell receptor beta chain turned up a few times. No antigen is known for it. The data stem from a study of blood T cells in healthy people across ages. This CDR3 region has 13 residues. V was pared by 5 bases and J by 1 base, with 8 bases between. Germline CDR1 and CDR2: SGHTA and FQGNSA. A J-beta primer mix and a sample-barcoded 5' primer were used in a second PCR of roughly 7 to 12 cycles. MiXCR, run by TCRdb on the 5' RACE reads, gives a single entry per CDR3 protein. The sample lists more than 650,000 distinct CDR3 sequences, about 20% occurring once. Notes on the study in general: As age increased, TCR beta diversity per million T cells fell in a roughly linear fashion.

The receptor comes from a man aged 65 to 85 in good health. Sample: blood. V usage is TRBV7-2 and J usage is TRBJ1-1; D gene unclear. This CDR3 is CASSPYRNTEAFF. The CDR3 nucleotides read TGTGCCAGCAGCCCATACAGGAACACTGAAGCTTTCTTT.